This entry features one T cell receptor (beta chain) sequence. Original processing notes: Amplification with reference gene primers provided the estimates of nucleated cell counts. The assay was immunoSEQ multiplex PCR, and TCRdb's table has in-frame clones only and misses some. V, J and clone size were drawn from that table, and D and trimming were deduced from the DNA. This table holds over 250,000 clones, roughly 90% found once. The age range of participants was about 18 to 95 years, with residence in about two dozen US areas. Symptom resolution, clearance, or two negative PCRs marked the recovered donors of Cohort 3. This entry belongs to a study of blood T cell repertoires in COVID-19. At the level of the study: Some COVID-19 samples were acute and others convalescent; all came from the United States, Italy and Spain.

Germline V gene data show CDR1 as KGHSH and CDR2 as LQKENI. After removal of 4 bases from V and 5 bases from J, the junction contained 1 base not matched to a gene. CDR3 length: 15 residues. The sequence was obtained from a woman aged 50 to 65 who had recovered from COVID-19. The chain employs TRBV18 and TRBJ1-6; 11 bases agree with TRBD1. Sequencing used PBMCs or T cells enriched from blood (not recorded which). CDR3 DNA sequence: TGTGCCAGCTCACAGGGACAGGGGGATAATTCACCCCTCCACTTT. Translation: CASSQGQGDNSPLHF.